This T cell receptor (beta chain) derives from a study of glioma-infiltrating T cells after dendritic cell vaccination. The CDR3 loop spans 14 amino acids. V was pared by 3 bases and J by 4 bases, with 12 bases between. CDR1 is MNHNS, CDR2 SASEGT, per germline. Repertoires were generated with immunoSEQ multiplex PCR, while TCRdb's copy carries only in-frame clones and drops some. The repertoire holds 100,000 to 120,000 clones, 90% seen once, with roughly 2.5% in the top ten. As for time point: after dendritic cell vaccination, including at tumor progression/relapse. Isocitrate dehydrogenase mutation was absent in all glioblastoma patients.

Sequenced material: blood, taken after dendritic cell vaccination. This TCR came from a human donor with glioblastoma. This sequence joins TRBV6-1 and TRBJ1-2; TRBD1 might be the D (6 bases). In nucleotides, the CDR3 is TGTGCCAGCAGTGACAGCTGGGACACCTATGGCTACACCTTC. It codes for CASSDSWDTYGYTF.